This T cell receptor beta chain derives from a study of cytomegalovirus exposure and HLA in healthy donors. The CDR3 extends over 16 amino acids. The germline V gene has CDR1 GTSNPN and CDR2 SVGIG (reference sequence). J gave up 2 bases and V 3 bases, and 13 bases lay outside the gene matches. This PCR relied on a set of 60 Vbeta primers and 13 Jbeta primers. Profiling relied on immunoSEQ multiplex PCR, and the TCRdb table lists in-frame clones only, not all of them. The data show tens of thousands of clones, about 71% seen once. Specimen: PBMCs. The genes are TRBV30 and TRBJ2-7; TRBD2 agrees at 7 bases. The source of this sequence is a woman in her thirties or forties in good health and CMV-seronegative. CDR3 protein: CAWRRRGTSATYEQYF. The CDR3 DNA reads TGTGCCTGGAGAAGGCGCGGAACTAGCGCAACCTACGAGCAGTACTTC.